The present TCR beta chain was sequenced within a study of OX40 agonist ivuxolimab in advanced cancers. About the research overall: The mean age was approximately 56 years, ranging from about 20 to 79, with less than 90% of participants male.

Sequencing was performed with immunoSEQ multiplex PCR; in TCRdb, only in-frame clones are kept and a portion is missing. Among roughly 82,000 clones, roughly 80% were seen once, and the ten largest hold approximately 0.85%. The length of the CDR3 is 14 residues. CDR1 and CDR2 from the germline V gene are SGHDN and FVKESK. Trimming removed 4 bases at V and 8 bases at J, with 17 bases between. Study-level results: Partly responding patients at 0.1-3.0 mg/kg showed some of the smallest clonal expansion.

This clone was seen a few times. The antigen is not known. This sequence originates from an adult with an advanced solid tumor such as melanoma, head and neck, liver or kidney cancer. Sequences were derived from CD4+ or CD8+ T cells sorted from blood, sampled in a trial of the OX40 agonist ivuxolimab. V and J are TRBV14 and TRBJ1-1; D is uncertain. CDR3 sequence: CASSPSPQPLEAFF. The DNA of the CDR3 is TGTGCCAGCAGCCCCTCCCCACAGCCCTTAGAAGCTTTCTTT.